These 30 T cell receptor beta chains share one sample of origin, sequenced in a study of blood T cell repertoires in COVID-19. The method was immunoSEQ multiplex PCR; TCRdb's version includes in-frame clones alone and lacks a portion of them. The sample consists of about 75,000 clones, about 87% of them appearing once. Sequencing was carried out using peripheral blood. The receptors were gathered from a woman in her fifties or sixties with acute or convalescent COVID-19.

V is TRBV28 and J is TRBJ1-6; D is perhaps TRBD1 (5 bases). Germline CDR1 is MDHEN and CDR2 is SYDVKM. CDR3 size: 15 residues. The V end lost 2 bases, the J end lost 4 bases, and 9 bases lay between the germline ends. This CDR3 reads CASSLGDSYNSPLHF. As DNA, the CDR3 is TGTGCCAGCAGTTTAGGTGACAGTTATAATTCACCCCTCCACTTT. Looking up the rest from reference TRBV28 and TRBJ1-6 gives the full variable domain: DVKVTQSSRYLVKRTGEKVFLECVQDMDHENMFWYRQDPGLGLRLIYFSYDVKMKEKGDIPEGYSVSREKKERFSLILESASTNQTSMYLCASSLGDSYNSPLHFGNGTRLTVT.

J is TRBJ2-1 and V is TRBV11-3; no firm D call. Trimming pared 4 bases from V and 8 bases from J, leaving 9 bases between. The CDR3 contains 12 residues. In germline, CDR1 is SGHNT, CDR2 YENEEA. This chain's CDR3 is CASSSPSDEQFF. Written as DNA, the CDR3 is TGTGCCAGCAGCTCCCCCTCCGATGAGCAGTTCTTC. The whole variable domain, remainder taken from reference TRBV11-3 and TRBJ2-1, is EAGVVQSPRYKIIEKKQPVAFWCNPISGHNTLYWYLQNLGQGPELLIRYENEEAVDDSQLPKDRFSAERLKGVDSTLKIQPAELGDSAVYLCASSSPSDEQFFGPGTRLTVL.

There are a few counts of this clone. The V gene is TRBV4-1, the J gene TRBJ1-3, with a weak D call TRBD1 (5 bases). V was pared by 0 bases and J by 6 bases, with 15 bases between. The CDR3 sequence is 16 residues long. CDR1 and CDR2 (germline): MGHRA, YSYEKL. The CDR3 DNA follows: TGCGCCAGCAGCCAAGAAAGAAGGGGCCAGAAAAACACCATATATTTT. This gives the protein CASSQERRGQKNTIYF.

The V call is TRBV3-1 (or the pseudogene TRBV3-2), the J call TRBJ2-3, with 8 positions matching TRBD1. The germline V gene has CDR1 LGHDT and CDR2 YNNKEL (reference sequence). CDR3 length equals 13 residues. V lost 4 bases to trimming and J lost 8 bases; unmatched junction nucleotides: 5. The CDR3 nucleotides are TGTGCCAGCAGCCCGGACAGGGCAGCTACGCAGTATTTT. Its protein is CASSPDRAATQYF.

V usage is TRBV4-1 and J usage is TRBJ2-3, with TRBD2 as a possible D gene (6 bases). Germline lookup yields CDR1 MGHRA and CDR2 YSYEKL. The CDR3 sequence is 15 residues long. Deletions cut 2 bases from V and 5 bases from J, with 14 bases between. CDR3 sequence: CASSQSLANRDTQYF. DNA for the CDR3: TGCGCCAGCAGCCAATCCCTAGCGAATAGAGATACGCAGTATTTT.

This clone was observed a single time. The chain links TRBV10-1 to TRBJ2-3; TRBD1 matches at 10 bases. Germline lookup yields CDR1 WNHNN and CDR2 SYGVQD (reference sequence). The CDR3 is made up of 14 amino acids. The trim removed 11 bases at V and 3 bases at J, leaving 8 bases unmatched. CDR3 sequence (DNA): TGCGCCTTTCAGACAGGGGGCAAGACAGATACGCAGTATTTT. It codes for CAFQTGGKTDTQYF.

CDR3 sequence (DNA): TGCGCCAGCAGCCAAGATTGGCGGAATCACTATGGCTACACCTTC. Its protein product is CASSQDWRNHYGYTF. This chain links TRBV4-3 with TRBJ1-2, with D hard to call. The V gene lost 0 bases and the J gene lost 3 bases, with 11 bases spanning the gap. Germline CDR1 reads LGHNA; CDR2 reads YSLEER. The CDR3 consists of 15 residues.

The sample holds a few counts of this clone. The J gene is TRBJ2-1, the V gene TRBV24-1; D is perhaps TRBD1 (5 bases). The CDR3 spans 15 residues. The germline CDR1 and CDR2 sequences are KGHDR and SFDVKD. V was pared by 3 bases and J by 2 bases, with 10 bases between. The CDR3 loop is CATSDPETAYNEQFF. The CDR3 bases are TGTGCCACCAGTGATCCAGAGACAGCCTACAATGAGCAGTTCTTC.

The V gene is TRBV19, the J gene TRBJ1-1; possibly TRBD1 for D (5 bases). The CDR3 is made up of 15 amino acids. V lost 6 bases to trimming and J lost 0 bases, with 14 bases between them. Germline V gene lookup returns CDR1 LNHDA and CDR2 SQIVND (reference sequence). The CDR3 loop reads CASSFGAGLNTEAFF. The CDR3 bases are TGTGCCAGTAGCTTCGGGGCGGGATTGAACACTGAAGCTTTCTTT.

The chain uses TRBV27 and TRBJ2-5, with D tentatively TRBD2 (6 bases). Trimming took off 6 bases at V and 5 bases at J, with 22 bases between the two ends. Germline assignment: CDR1 MNHEY and CDR2 SMNVEV (reference sequence). CDR3 length: 16 residues. CDR3: CASRDRQGRDLETQYF. The CDR3 DNA follows: TGTGCCAGCAGAGATCGGCAAGGAAGGGACTTGGAGACCCAGTACTTC.

The chain links TRBV5-6 to TRBJ2-7, with TRBD1 as a possible D gene (6 bases). The CDR3 totals 14 residues. Deletions cut 0 bases from V and 3 bases from J, with 10 bases between. CDR1 is SGHDT and CDR2 is YYEEEE in the germline V gene. The CDR3 spells CASSLGLDSYEQYF. DNA of the CDR3: TGTGCCAGCAGCTTGGGACTGGACAGCTACGAGCAGTACTTC.

This sequence joins TRBV9 and TRBJ1-5; weak D call: TRBD1 (6 bases). There are 13 residues in the CDR3. Trimming shortened V by 7 bases and J by 7 bases, and 15 bases separated the two germline ends. Looked up from germline, CDR1 is SGDLS and CDR2 is YYNGEE. The CDR3 sequence: CASLTGGRQPQHF. The CDR3 DNA reads as TGTGCCAGCCTGACAGGAGGTCGGCAGCCCCAGCATTTT.

This sequence joins TRBV7-9 and TRBJ2-1; TRBD1 is a possible D gene (6 bases). The CDR3 sequence is 17 residues long. The ends were cut back, 4 bases at V and 8 bases at J, with 24 bases in the middle. Germline CDR1 and CDR2: SEHNR and FQNEAQ (reference sequence). CDR3 protein: CASSSPTVSLQGDEQFF. CDR3 nucleotide sequence: TGTGCCAGCAGCTCCCCGACGGTTTCCTTACAGGGCGATGAGCAGTTCTTC.

The chain joins TRBV15 to TRBJ1-1, with D perhaps matching TRBD1 (6 bases). The germline V gene has CDR1 LNHNV and CDR2 YYDKDF (reference sequence). V lost 4 bases to trimming and J lost 0 bases, with 24 bases between them. The CDR3 consists of 19 residues. CDR3 region: CATSTTRGGARSVNTEAFF. In DNA form, the CDR3 reads TGTGCCACCAGCACAACCCGAGGGGGGGCCCGTTCCGTGAACACTGAAGCTTTCTTT.

This CDR3 is CASSSTGTGGRYEQYF. The DNA for the CDR3 is TGTGCCAGCAGCTCGACCGGGACAGGGGGCCGCTACGAGCAGTACTTC. V and J are TRBV7-9 and TRBJ2-7; 12 nucleotides agree with TRBD1. Trimming took 4 bases from V and 3 from J; bases not matched to a gene: 7. The CDR3 contains 16 residues. Germline-derived CDR1 and CDR2 are SEHNR and FQNEAQ (reference sequence).

This chain connects TRBV5-6 to TRBJ2-1; D may be TRBD1 (5 bases). The CDR3 extends over 15 amino acids. In germline, CDR1 is SGHDT, CDR2 YYEEEE. Trimming removed 0 bases from V and 4 bases from J, with 11 bases in between. The CDR3 DNA is TGTGCCAGCAGCTTGGGCTGGACAAGTTACAATGAGCAGTTCTTC. Translated, it gives CASSLGWTSYNEQFF. Supplemented by reference TRBV5-6 and TRBJ2-1, the full variable domain reads DAGVTQSPTHLIKTRGQQVTLRCSPKSGHDTVSWYQQALGQGPQFIFQYYEEEERQRGNFPDRFSGHQFPNYSSELNVNALLLGDSALYLCASSLGWTSYNEQFFGPGTRLTVL.

The gene calls are TRBV19 and TRBJ1-1; 8 bases map to TRBD1. The junction had 2 bases not matched to a gene; V was cut back by 4 bases and J by 4 bases. In germline, CDR1 is LNHDA, CDR2 SQIVND (reference sequence). This CDR3 contains 13 residues. This chain's CDR3 is CASSNDRGTEAFF. CDR3 in DNA: TGTGCCAGTAGTAATGACAGGGGCACTGAAGCTTTCTTT.

The V and J genes are TRBV6-2 or TRBV6-3 and TRBJ2-3; D possibly corresponds to TRBD2 (7 bases). Per the germline V gene, CDR1 is MNHEY and CDR2 is SVGEGT. Trimming cost V 7 bases and J 1 base, with 24 bases left between them. This CDR3 spans 18 amino acids. In DNA, the CDR3 is TGTGCCAGCACCCCTCTAGGGGGGGGCGTTGGGGGCACAGATACGCAGTATTTT. Translation gives CASTPLGGGVGGTDTQYF.

The rearrangement links TRBV7-2 to TRBJ1-1; D ambiguous. Germline CDR1 reads SGHTA; CDR2 reads FQGNSA. V was shortened by 5 bases and J by 4 bases, with 14 bases between the two germline ends. The CDR3 has 14 amino acids. CDR3 amino acids: CASSPGIGGTEAFF. The DNA for the CDR3 is TGTGCCAGCAGCCCCGGGATAGGAGGCACTGAAGCTTTCTTT.

This chain links TRBV30 with TRBJ2-7, with TRBD2 identical over 14 bases. The CDR3 runs 18 residues. J was trimmed by 0 bases and V by 2 bases; bases with no gene match: 9. Germline V gene lookup returns CDR1 GTSNPN and CDR2 SVGIG (reference sequence). CDR3 in DNA: TGTGCCTGGAGTCCGAAGGGACTAGCGGGAGTCAGCTCCTACGAGCAGTACTTC. The encoded protein is CAWSPKGLAGVSSYEQYF.

The genes are TRBV29-1 and TRBJ1-3; 7 bases map to TRBD1. The CDR3 runs 13 residues. Germline CDR1 and CDR2: SQVTM and ANQGSEA. The V and J ends lost 7 bases and 7 bases, in that order; junction bases with no gene match: 10. CDR3: CSGLDRARNTIYF. The CDR3 bases are TGCAGCGGATTAGACAGGGCGCGGAACACCATATATTTT.

This clone was observed a handful of times. The V call is TRBV11-2, the J call TRBJ1-5, with 8 bases lining up with TRBD1. Germline V CDR1 and CDR2: SGHAT, FQNNGV. With V trimmed by 5 bases and J by 6 bases, 6 bases remained unmatched. The CDR3 loop spans 14 amino acids. CDR3: CASSLAQGVQPQHF. In nucleotides, the CDR3 is TGTGCCAGCAGCCTTGCACAGGGGGTTCAGCCCCAGCATTTT.

The rearrangement links TRBV27 to TRBJ1-4; the match to TRBD1 covers 7 bases. This CDR3 comprises 14 residues. V lost 6 bases, J lost 8 bases, and 9 bases stayed unmatched. CDR1 MNHEY and CDR2 SMNVEV come from the germline V gene (reference sequence). The CDR3 coding sequence is TGTGCCAGCAGGTCAGGGGGAAGCGTAGAAAAACTGTTTTTT. Amino acids: CASRSGGSVEKLFF.

CDR3 coding DNA: TGTGCCAGCAGTTTTTCGAGCTCCTGGCAGGGGTCCCACGAGCAGTACTTC. Protein product: CASSFSSSWQGSHEQYF. The chain recombines TRBV28 with TRBJ2-7, with a weak D call TRBD1 (6 bases). This CDR3 is built from 17 residues. V was trimmed by 3 bases and J by 5 bases, leaving 23 bases between them. Per the germline V gene, CDR1 is MDHEN and CDR2 is SYDVKM.

The chain couples TRBV15 to TRBJ2-3; 7 bases fit TRBD2. CDR1 LNHNV and CDR2 YYDKDF come from the germline V gene (reference sequence). With V trimmed by 1 base and J by 6 bases, 7 bases remained unmatched. This CDR3 is built from 15 residues. The CDR3 region has the DNA TGTGCCACCAGCAGAGCTAGCGGCCACTGGGATACGCAGTATTTT. Residues: CATSRASGHWDTQYF.

The rearrangement joins TRBV6-5 to TRBJ2-7; 11 bases line up with TRBD1. The length of the CDR3 is 14 residues. J was trimmed by 3 bases and V by 7 bases; bases with no gene match: 5. Germline V gives CDR1 MNHEY, CDR2 SVGAGI. CDR3 protein: CASTWGTGGYEQYF. CDR3 nucleotide sequence: TGTGCCAGCACCTGGGGGACAGGGGGCTACGAGCAGTACTTC.

The J gene is TRBJ1-5, the V gene TRBV6-5; D is possibly TRBD1 (5 bases). Germline V gene sequence: CDR1 MNHEY, CDR2 SVGAGI. V was shortened by 6 bases and J by 6 bases, with 18 bases between the two germline ends. The CDR3 loop spans 15 amino acids. The DNA for the CDR3 is TGTGCCAGCAGGACCCTTGGGGGAGGCGGTCAGCCCCAGCATTTT. Translated, it gives CASRTLGGGGQPQHF.

This clone has only a few counts. The chain has TRBV2 and TRBJ1-4, with D tentatively TRBD1 (5 bases). Germline values: CDR1 SNHLY, CDR2 FYNNEI. V was trimmed by 4 bases and J by 6 bases, leaving 15 bases between them. This CDR3 is 15 amino acids long. CDR3 sequence (DNA): TGTGCCAGCAGTGGGACACCAGCAGGAGATGAAAAACTGTTTTTT. It codes for CASSGTPAGDEKLFF. Full variable domain (rest looked up from reference TRBV2 and TRBJ1-4): EPEVTQTPSHQVTQMGQEVILRCVPISNHLYFYWYRQILGQKVEFLVSFYNNEISEKSEIFDDQFSVERPDGSNFTLKIRSTKLEDSAMYFCASSGTPAGDEKLFFGSGTQLSVL.

The chain employs TRBV2 and TRBJ2-3; 9 bases are a match to TRBD2. The V segment lost 5 bases and the J segment 2 bases; nucleotides outside the gene matches: 5. Germline CDR1 reads SNHLY; CDR2 reads FYNNEI. This CDR3 is built from 15 residues. CDR3 sequence: CASSRASGNTDTQYF. CDR3 bases: TGTGCCAGCAGTAGAGCTAGCGGGAACACAGATACGCAGTATTTT.

The V and J genes are TRBV5-1 and TRBJ1-1, with D unresolved. The V gene lost 4 bases and the J gene lost 0 bases, with 7 bases spanning the gap. The CDR3 is 13 residues long. Looked up from germline, CDR1 is SGHRS and CDR2 is YFSETQ. CDR3 region: CASSPSLNTEAFF. The CDR3 DNA reads as TGCGCCAGCAGCCCGTCTCTGAACACTGAAGCTTTCTTT.